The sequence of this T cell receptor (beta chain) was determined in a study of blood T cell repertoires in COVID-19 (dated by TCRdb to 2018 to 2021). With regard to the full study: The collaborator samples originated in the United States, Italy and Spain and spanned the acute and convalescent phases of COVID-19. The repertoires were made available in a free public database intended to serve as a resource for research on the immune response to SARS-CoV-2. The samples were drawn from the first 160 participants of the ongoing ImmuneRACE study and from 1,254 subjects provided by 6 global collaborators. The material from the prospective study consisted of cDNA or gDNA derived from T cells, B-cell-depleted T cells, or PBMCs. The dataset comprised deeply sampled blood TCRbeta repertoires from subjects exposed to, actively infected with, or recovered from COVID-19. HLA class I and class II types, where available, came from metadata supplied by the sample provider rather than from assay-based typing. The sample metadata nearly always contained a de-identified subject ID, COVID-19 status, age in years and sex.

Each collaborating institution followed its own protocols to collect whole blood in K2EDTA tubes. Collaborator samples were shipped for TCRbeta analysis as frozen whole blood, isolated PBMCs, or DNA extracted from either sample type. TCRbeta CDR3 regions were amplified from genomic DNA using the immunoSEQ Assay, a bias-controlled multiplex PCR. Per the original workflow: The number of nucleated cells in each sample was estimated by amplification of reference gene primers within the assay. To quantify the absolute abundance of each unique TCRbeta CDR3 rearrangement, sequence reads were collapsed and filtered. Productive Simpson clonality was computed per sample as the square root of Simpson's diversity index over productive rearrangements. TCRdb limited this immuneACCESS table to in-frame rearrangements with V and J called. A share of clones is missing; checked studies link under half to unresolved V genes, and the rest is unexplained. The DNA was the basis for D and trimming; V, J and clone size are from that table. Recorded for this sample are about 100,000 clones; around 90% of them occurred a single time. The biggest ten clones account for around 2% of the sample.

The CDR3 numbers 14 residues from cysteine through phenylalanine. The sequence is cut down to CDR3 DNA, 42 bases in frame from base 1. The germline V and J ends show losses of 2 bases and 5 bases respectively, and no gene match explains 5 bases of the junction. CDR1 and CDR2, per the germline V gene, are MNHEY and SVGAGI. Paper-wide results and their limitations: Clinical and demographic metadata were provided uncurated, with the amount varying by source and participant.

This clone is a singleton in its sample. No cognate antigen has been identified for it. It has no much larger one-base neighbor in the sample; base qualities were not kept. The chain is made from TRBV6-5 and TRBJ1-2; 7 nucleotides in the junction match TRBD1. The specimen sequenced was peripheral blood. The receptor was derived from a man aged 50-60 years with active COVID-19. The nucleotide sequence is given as TGTGCCAGCAGTTACAGGGCAGGGGGATATGGCTACACCTTC. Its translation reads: CASSYRAGGYGYTF.